This T cell receptor beta chain was captured in a study of cytomegalovirus exposure and HLA in healthy donors. General study findings and limits: Later work found most CMV-associated TCR beta chains apparently HLA-restricted. A later analysis, which compared TCR beta chains of equal frequency, found the HLA-associated ones more clonally expanded.

PCR was performed using 60 Vbeta and 13 Jbeta primers. Data came from immunoSEQ multiplex PCR; TCRdb stores just in-frame clones and leaves some out. The sample includes some 180,000 clones, 76% of them seen just once. As regards this clone: Antigen unknown.

The length of the CDR3 is 15 residues. Germline CDR1 and CDR2: PRHDT and FYEKMQ (reference sequence). V was shortened by 2 bases and J by 6 bases, with 13 bases between the two germline ends. This chain uses TRBV13 with TRBJ2-2; D possibly corresponds to TRBD2 (6 bases). Sequencing used PBMCs. The TCR originated in a man aged 18 to 29 in good health and CMV-seronegative. The CDR3 here is CASSLRWRGAGELFF. For the CDR3, the DNA is TGTGCCAGCAGCTTAAGGTGGCGGGGAGCCGGGGAGCTGTTTTTT.